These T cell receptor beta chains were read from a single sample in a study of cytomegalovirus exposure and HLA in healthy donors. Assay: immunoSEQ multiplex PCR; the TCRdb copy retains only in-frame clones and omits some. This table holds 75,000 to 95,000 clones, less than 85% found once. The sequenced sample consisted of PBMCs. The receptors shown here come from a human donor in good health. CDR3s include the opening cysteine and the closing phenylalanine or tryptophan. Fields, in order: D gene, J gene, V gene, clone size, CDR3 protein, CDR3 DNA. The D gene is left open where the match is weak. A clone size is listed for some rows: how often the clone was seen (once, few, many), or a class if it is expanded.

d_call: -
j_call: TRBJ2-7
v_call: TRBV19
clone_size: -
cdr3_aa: CASTTVAGVGEQYF
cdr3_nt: TGTGCCAGTACGACGGTCGCAGGGGTCGGCGAGCAGTACTTC

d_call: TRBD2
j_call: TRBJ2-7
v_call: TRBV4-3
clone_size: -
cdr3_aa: CASSQELAGWNEQYF
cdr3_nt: TGCGCCAGCAGCCAAGAGTTAGCGGGGTGGAACGAGCAGTACTTC

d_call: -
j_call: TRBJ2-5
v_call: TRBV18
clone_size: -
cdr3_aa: CASSPGASGETQYF
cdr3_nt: TGTGCCAGCTCACCCGGAGCCAGCGGAGAGACCCAGTACTTC

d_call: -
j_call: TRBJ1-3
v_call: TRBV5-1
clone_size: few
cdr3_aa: CASSLSTGGNTIYF
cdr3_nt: TGCGCCAGCAGCTTGTCGACGGGTGGAAACACCATATATTTT

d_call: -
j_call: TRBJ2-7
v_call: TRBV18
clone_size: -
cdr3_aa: CASSPDSLYYEQYF
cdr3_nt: TGTGCCAGCTCACCAGACAGTCTCTACTACGAGCAGTACTTC

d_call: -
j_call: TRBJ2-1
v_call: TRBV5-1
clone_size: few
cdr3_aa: CASSLGAGYNEQFF
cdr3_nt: TGCGCCAGCAGCTTGGGGGCGGGGTACAATGAGCAGTTCTTC

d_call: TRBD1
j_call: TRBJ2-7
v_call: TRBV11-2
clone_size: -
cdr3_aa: CASSSWTGYEQYF
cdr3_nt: TGTGCCAGCAGCTCCTGGACAGGCTACGAGCAGTACTTC

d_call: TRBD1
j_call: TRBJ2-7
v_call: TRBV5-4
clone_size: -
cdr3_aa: CASSLVTGGGEQYF
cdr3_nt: TGTGCCAGCAGCTTAGTCACAGGGGGCGGCGAGCAGTACTTC

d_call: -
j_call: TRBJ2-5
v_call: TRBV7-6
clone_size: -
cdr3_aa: CASSFQTGRVETQYF
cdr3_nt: TGTGCCAGCAGCTTTCAAACAGGGAGGGTAGAGACCCAGTACTTC

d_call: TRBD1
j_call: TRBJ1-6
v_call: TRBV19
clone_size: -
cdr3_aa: CASSSDRDNSPLHF
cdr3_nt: TGTGCCAGTAGTAGCGACAGGGATAATTCACCCCTCCACTTT

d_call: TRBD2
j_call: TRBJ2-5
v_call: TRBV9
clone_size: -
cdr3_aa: CASSGLAGWETQYF
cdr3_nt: TGTGCCAGCAGTGGACTAGCGGGGTGGGAGACCCAGTACTTC

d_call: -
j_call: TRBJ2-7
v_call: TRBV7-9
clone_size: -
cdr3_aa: CASSFSPSYEQYF
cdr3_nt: TGTGCCAGCAGCTTCTCCCCCTCCTACGAGCAGTACTTC

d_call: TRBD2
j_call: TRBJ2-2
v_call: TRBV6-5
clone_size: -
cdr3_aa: CASSASGGATGELFF
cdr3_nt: TGTGCCAGCAGTGCCAGCGGGGGGGCGACCGGGGAGCTGTTTTTT

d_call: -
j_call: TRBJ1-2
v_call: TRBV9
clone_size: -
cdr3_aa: CASSVATGPTNYGYTF
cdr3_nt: TGTGCCAGCAGCGTAGCCACGGGTCCGACTAACTATGGCTACACCTTC

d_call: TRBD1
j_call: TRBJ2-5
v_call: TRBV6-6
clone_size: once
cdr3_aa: CASSYPDRGGETQYF
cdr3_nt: TGTGCCAGCAGTTACCCGGACAGGGGAGGTGAGACCCAGTACTTC

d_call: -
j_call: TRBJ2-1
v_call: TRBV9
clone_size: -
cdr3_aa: CASSVWGEDEQFF
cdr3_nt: TGTGCCAGCAGTGTTTGGGGGGAGGATGAGCAGTTCTTC

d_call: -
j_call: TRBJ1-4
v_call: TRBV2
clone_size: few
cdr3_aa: CASIRGGNEKLFF
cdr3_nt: TGTGCCAGCATTAGGGGGGGGAATGAAAAACTGTTTTTT

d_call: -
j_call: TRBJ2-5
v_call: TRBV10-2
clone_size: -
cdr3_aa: CASNTYSGGEETQYF
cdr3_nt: TGCGCCAGCAACACTTACTCCGGCGGGGAAGAGACCCAGTACTTC

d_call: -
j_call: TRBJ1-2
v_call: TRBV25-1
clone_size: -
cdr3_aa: CASSHGGANGYTF
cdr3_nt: TGTGCCAGCAGCCATGGGGGGGCGAACGGCTACACCTTC

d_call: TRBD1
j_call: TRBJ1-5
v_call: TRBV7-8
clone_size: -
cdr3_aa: CASSSGQGGNQPQNF
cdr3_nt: TGTGCCAGCAGCTCCGGACAGGGGGGCAATCAGCCCCAGAATTTT

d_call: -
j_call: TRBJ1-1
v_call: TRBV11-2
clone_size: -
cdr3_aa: CASSLVGGTNTEAFF
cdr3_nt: TGTGCCAGCAGCTTAGTGGGGGGAACGAACACTGAAGCTTTCTTT

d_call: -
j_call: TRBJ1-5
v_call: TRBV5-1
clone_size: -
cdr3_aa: CASSSGQSNQPQHF
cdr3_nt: TGCGCCAGCAGCTCAGGACAGTCCAATCAGCCCCAGCATTTT

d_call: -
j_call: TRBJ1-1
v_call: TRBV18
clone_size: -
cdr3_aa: CASSQKTGNTEAFF
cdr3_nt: TGTGCCAGCTCACAAAAGACAGGGAACACTGAAGCTTTCTTT

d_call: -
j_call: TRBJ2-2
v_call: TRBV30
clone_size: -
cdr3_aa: CAWRGAAYTGELFF
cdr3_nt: TGTGCCTGGAGAGGCGCGGCTTACACCGGGGAGCTGTTTTTT

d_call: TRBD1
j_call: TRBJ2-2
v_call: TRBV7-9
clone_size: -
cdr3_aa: CASSLGQGTDTGELFF
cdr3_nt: TGTGCCAGCAGCTTGGGACAGGGGACCGACACCGGGGAGCTGTTTTTT

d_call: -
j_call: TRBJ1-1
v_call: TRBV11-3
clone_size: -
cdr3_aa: CASSLAGANTEAFF
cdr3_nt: TGTGCCAGCAGCTTAGCAGGGGCGAACACTGAAGCTTTCTTT

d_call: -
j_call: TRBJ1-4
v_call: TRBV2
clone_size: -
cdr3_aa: CASSEQGLPPEKLFF
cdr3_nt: TGTGCCAGCAGTGAACAGGGCCTCCCCCCCGAAAAACTGTTTTTT

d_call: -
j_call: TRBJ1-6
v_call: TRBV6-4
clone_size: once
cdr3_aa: CASSVSSDRNSPLNF
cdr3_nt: TGTGCCAGCAGTGTATCATCGGACAGAAATTCACCCCTCAACTTT

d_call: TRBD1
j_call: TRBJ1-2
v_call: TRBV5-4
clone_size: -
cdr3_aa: CASSSNTQGAFYGYTF
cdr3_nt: TGTGCCAGCAGCTCCAATACCCAGGGGGCCTTCTATGGCTACACCTTC

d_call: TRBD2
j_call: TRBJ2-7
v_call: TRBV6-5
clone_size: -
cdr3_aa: CASGQAGRIPYEQYF
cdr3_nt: TGTGCCAGCGGACAAGCCGGGAGGATCCCTTACGAGCAGTACTTC

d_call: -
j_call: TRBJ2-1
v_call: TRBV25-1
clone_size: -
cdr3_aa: CASGFAGVGYNEQFF
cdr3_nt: TGTGCCAGCGGGTTCGCCGGGGTCGGGTACAATGAGCAGTTCTTC

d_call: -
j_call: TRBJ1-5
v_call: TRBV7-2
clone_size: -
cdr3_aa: CASSLVGGNSNQPQHF
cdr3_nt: TGTGCCAGCAGCTTAGTTGGGGGGAATAGCAATCAGCCCCAGCATTTT

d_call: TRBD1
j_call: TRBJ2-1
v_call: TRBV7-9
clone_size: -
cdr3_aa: CASSLTRTGGRNEQFF
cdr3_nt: TGTGCCAGCAGCTTAACGAGGACAGGGGGCCGGAATGAGCAGTTCTTC

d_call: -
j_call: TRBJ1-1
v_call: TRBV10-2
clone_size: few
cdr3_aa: CASSGRLNTEAFF
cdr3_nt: TGCGCCAGCAGTGGGAGGCTGAACACTGAAGCTTTCTTT

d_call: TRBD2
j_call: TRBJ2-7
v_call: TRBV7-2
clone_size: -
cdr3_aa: CASSLARGGAGEQYF
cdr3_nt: TGTGCCAGCAGCTTAGCCCGCGGGGGGGCGGGCGAGCAGTACTTC

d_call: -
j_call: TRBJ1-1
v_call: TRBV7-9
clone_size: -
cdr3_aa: CASSTIGAEAFF
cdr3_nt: TGTGCCAGCAGTACGATCGGAGCTGAAGCTTTCTTT

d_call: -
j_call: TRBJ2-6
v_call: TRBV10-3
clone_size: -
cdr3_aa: CAIRPDSGANVLTF
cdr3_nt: TGTGCCATCAGGCCAGACTCTGGGGCCAACGTCCTGACTTTC

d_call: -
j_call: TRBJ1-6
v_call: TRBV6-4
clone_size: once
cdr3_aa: CASSEETGSPLHF
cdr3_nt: TGTGCCAGCAGCGAAGAGACTGGTTCACCCCTCCACTTT

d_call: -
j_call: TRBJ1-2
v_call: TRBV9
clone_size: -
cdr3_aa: CASSDEDSPGGYTF
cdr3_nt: TGTGCCAGCAGCGATGAGGACAGCCCGGGAGGCTACACCTTC

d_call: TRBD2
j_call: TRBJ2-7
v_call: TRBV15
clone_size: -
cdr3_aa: CATSPRFVAGETYEQYF
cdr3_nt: TGTGCCACCAGCCCCCGCTTCGTAGCGGGGGAGACCTACGAGCAGTACTTC

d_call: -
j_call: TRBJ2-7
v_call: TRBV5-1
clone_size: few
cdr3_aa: CASSLQNPAYEQYF
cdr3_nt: TGCGCCAGCAGCTTGCAAAACCCAGCCTACGAGCAGTACTTC

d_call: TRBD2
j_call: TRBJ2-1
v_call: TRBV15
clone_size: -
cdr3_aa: CATSRDLRGGTYNEQFF
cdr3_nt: TGTGCCACCAGCAGAGATCTGCGGGGGGGGACCTACAATGAGCAGTTCTTC

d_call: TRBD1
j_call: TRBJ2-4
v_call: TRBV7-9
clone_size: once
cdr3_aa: CASSSEDRGKNIQYF
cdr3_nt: TGTGCCAGCAGCTCGGAGGACAGGGGCAAAAACATTCAGTACTTC